This TCR beta chain was found in a study of blood T cell repertoires in COVID-19 (dated by TCRdb to 2020 to 2022). For the wider study: Collaborator samples came from the United States, Italy and Spain and covered acute and convalescent phases of COVID-19. The material from the prospective study consisted of cDNA or gDNA derived from T cells, B-cell-depleted T cells, or PBMCs. Subjects who had been exposed to COVID-19, were actively infected with it, or had recovered from it provided the deeply sampled blood TCRbeta repertoires that made up the dataset. The repertoires were released in a freely available public database meant as a resource for research on the immune response to SARS-CoV-2. Samples came from the ongoing ImmuneRACE study (first 160 participants) plus 1,254 subjects from 6 global collaborators. Nearly every sample came with metadata listing a de-identified subject ID, COVID-19 status, age in years and sex. Where available, HLA class I and class II types were taken from metadata supplied by the sample provider and were not determined by assay-based typing.

The CDR3 measures 16 amino acids from cysteine to phenylalanine. The sequence is cut down to CDR3 DNA, 48 bases in frame from base 1. V is shortened by 3 bases, J by 5 bases, and the region joining them spans 20 bases. As encoded in the germline V gene (reference sequence), CDR1 is WNHNN while CDR2 is SYGVQD. Each collaborating institution followed its own protocols to collect whole blood in K2EDTA tubes. Collaborator samples were shipped for TCRbeta analysis as frozen whole blood, isolated PBMCs, or DNA extracted from either sample type. The paper's findings and limits, for the study overall: Clinical and demographic metadata were provided uncurated, with the amount varying by source and participant.

In regard to this clone: Its antigen target is currently unknown. One base away there is no much larger clone; base qualities are not given.

The immunoSEQ Assay, a bias-controlled multiplex PCR, was used to amplify TCRbeta CDR3 regions from genomic DNA. Per the authors' processing: Nucleated cell counts per sample were estimated from amplification of reference gene primers within the assay. To quantify the absolute abundance of each unique TCRbeta CDR3 rearrangement, sequence reads were collapsed and filtered. For each sample, productive Simpson clonality was calculated by taking the square root of Simpson's diversity index across productive rearrangements. TCRdb provides this immuneACCESS table in a form limited to in-frame rearrangements. Some clones are lacking; in checked studies, under half of them reflect an unresolved V gene, and why the rest are absent is not known. Clone size and V and J calls were adopted from that table, with D and trimming inferred from the DNA. This sample is represented by 200,000 to 250,000 clones; about 88% of them were singletons. The biggest ten clones account for roughly 2% of the sample.

This clonotype was sampled from a man in his forties or fifties with active or convalescent COVID-19. Here the chain combines TRBV10-1 and TRBJ2-7; a weak D assignment points to TRBD1 (6 bases agree). The sequencing input was peripheral blood. This receptor has the CDR3 CASSDHAAGVSNEQYF. The DNA sequence is as follows: TGCGCCAGCAGTGACCATGCGGCAGGGGTTTCCAACGAGCAGTACTTC.